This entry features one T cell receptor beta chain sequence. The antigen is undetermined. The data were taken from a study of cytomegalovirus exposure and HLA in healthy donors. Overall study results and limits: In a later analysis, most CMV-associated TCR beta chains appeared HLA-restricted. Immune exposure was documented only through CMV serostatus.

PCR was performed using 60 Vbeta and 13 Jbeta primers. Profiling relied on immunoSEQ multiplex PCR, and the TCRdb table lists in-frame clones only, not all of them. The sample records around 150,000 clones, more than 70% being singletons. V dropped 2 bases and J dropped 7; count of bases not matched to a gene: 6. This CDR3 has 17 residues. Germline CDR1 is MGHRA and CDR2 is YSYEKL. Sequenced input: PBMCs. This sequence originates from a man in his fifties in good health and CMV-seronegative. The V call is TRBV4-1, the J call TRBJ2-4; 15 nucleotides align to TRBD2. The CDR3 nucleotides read TGCGCCAGCAGCCAACGGACTAGCGGGGGGGCCCTTAACATTCAGTACTTC. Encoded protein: CASSQRTSGGALNIQYF.